This T cell receptor (beta chain) is drawn from a study of shared clonotypes between healthy human individuals. Background on the study: The donor group consisted of two women and three men, aged 18 to 49. Each donor had three CD4 naive, three CD4 memory, two CD8 naive and one CD8 memory plate.

Naive CD8 cells comprised CD45RO-negative, CCR7-positively selected cells, excluding terminally differentiated effector memory CD45RA+ cells. Healthy HIV-negative adults without recent acute infections or vaccinations served as donors. The CDR3 consists of 17 residues. The germline V gene encodes CDR1 MGHRA and CDR2 YSYEKL. The V gene end was trimmed by 0 bases and the J gene end by 5 bases; junction bases not matched to a gene: 11. TCRdb keeps only in-frame clones here, not all; method: immunoSEQ multiplex PCR. The table records almost 700,000 clones, 92% of them present only once. On this clone itself: The antigen is unknown.

Points from the study as a whole: Compared with clonotypes that all four donors shared, non-shared clonotypes had lower generation probabilities.

The chain combines TRBV4-1 with TRBJ2-7, with 9 bases aligning to TRBD2. Sequencing input: naive CD8+ T cells sorted from blood. This TCR came from a man aged 25-40 years in good health. CDR3 sequence reads: CASSQEFGWVAGDEQYF. As DNA, the CDR3 is TGCGCCAGCAGCCAAGAATTCGGTTGGGTAGCGGGAGACGAGCAGTACTTC.